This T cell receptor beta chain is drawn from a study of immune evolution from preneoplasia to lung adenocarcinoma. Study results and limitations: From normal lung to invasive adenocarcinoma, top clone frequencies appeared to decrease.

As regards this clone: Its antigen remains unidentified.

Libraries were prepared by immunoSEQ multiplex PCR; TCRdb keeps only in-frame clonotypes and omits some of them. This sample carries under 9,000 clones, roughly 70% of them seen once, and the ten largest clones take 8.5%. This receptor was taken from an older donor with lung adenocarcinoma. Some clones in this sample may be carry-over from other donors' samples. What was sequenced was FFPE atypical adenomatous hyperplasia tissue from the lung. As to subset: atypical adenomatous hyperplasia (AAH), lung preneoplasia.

The CDR3 is CAWRGESANTEAFF. The CDR3 bases are TGTGCCTGGAGGGGCGAGAGTGCGAACACTGAAGCTTTCTTT. The chain links TRBV30 to TRBJ1-1; D not resolved. Trimming stripped 3 bases from V and 1 base from J, with 12 bases between. CDR1 is GTSNPN, CDR2 SVGIG, per germline (reference sequence). This CDR3 comprises 14 residues.